This T cell receptor (beta chain) was identified in a study of T cell repertoires in cytomegalovirus infection. Study context: Both a matching HLA type and CMV infection were indicated by public TCR beta signatures.

CDR3 length: 14 amino acids. Germline CDR1 MNHEY, CDR2 SMNVEV (reference sequence). Trimming pared 2 bases from V and 4 bases from J, leaving 11 bases between. TCRdb re-called the reads with MiXCR, one entry per CDR3 protein. The repertoire has 200,000 to 300,000 distinct CDR3 sequences, 6.5% of them found once; the top ten carry under 7.5%. Broader study findings: Individuals carrying CMV plus the relevant HLA were identified by cumulative frequency of public TCR beta families.

This clonotype was observed many times. Its antigen is as yet unknown. The chain uses TRBV27 and TRBJ2-5; TRBD2 might be the D (5 bases). This receptor was identified in a human donor in good health (CMV status not recorded). Some clones in this sample may be carry-over from other donors' samples. Sequenced material: PBMCs. The CDR3 region has the DNA TGTGCCAGCAGTTTACGACTTGCGGGAGAGACCCAGTACTTC. Residues: CASSLRLAGETQYF.